This T cell receptor beta chain was documented in a study of cytotoxic CD8 clonotypes in ibrutinib-treated CLL. The CDR3 has 13 residues. The germline V gene encodes CDR1 SGHAT and CDR2 FQDESV (reference sequence). V was pared by 0 bases and J by 1 base, with 0 bases between. This clone was found once. What it recognizes is unknown. Whole-study findings and limits: Public clonotypes were seen rarely and were contracted or stable on treatment.

Using immunoSEQ multiplex PCR, the repertoire was profiled, and TCRdb retains in-frame clones only, with some absent. The sample consists of hundreds of thousands of clones, under 75% of them appearing once. This sequence originates from a human donor with chronic lymphocytic leukemia. Material: PBMCs, obtained after 24 months of ibrutinib treatment. This chain links TRBV11-1 with TRBJ2-2; D gene ambiguous. CDR3 coding DNA: TGTGCCAGCAGCTTAGCGAACACCGGGGAGCTGTTTTTT. As protein: CASSLANTGELFF.